These T cell receptor beta chains were read from a single sample in a study of cytomegalovirus exposure and HLA in healthy donors. TCRdb's copy holds only in-frame clones and misses some; the assay was immunoSEQ multiplex PCR. The sample consists of 55,000 to 70,000 clones, approximately 58% of them appearing once. The sequencing sample was made of PBMCs. The receptors originated from a woman aged 50 to 60 in good health and CMV-seronegative. Both conserved end residues are part of each CDR3. A D gene is named only where the DNA matches it firmly. The size entry is marked missing in some rows and otherwise reads once, few, many or a size class.

clone_size d_call j_call v_call cdr3_nt cdr3_aa
. . TRBJ2-7 TRBV19 TGTGCCAGTAGTATAGCCGGGGGAACACTCTACGAGCAGTACTTC CASSIAGGTLYEQYF
. TRBD2 TRBJ2-7 TRBV28 TGTGCCAGCAGTTCAGCGGGAGCCGCCTACGAGCAGTACTTC CASSSAGAAYEQYF
. TRBD2 TRBJ2-5 TRBV5-1 TGCGCCAGCAGCTTGGAACCTAGCGGGCTGGCTGAGACCCAGTACTTC CASSLEPSGLAETQYF
. . TRBJ2-3 TRBV9 TGTGCCAGCAGCCCCCGGCCAGGTAGCACAGATACGCAGTATTTT CASSPRPGSTDTQYF
. TRBD1 TRBJ1-2 TRBV28 TGTGCCAGCAGTTCTCTGGGACAGGGTCCGTTGAACACCTTC CASSSLGQGPLNTF
. . TRBJ1-5 TRBV28 TGTGCCAGCAGTCGCGCGGGTGGCAATCAGCCCCAGCATTTT CASSRAGGNQPQHF
. TRBD1 TRBJ1-2 TRBV27 TGTGCCAGCAGTACAGGGGGCTATGGCTACACCTTC CASSTGGYGYTF
. . TRBJ2-7 TRBV11-2 TGTGCCAGCAGCTTAGTCTTTAGAGGGCCTGAAATCTACGAGCAGTACTTC CASSLVFRGPEIYEQYF
once TRBD1 TRBJ1-2 TRBV28 TGTGCCAGCAGTTTACTGGACAGGGGTGGCTACACCTTC CASSLLDRGGYTF
. TRBD1 TRBJ1-1 TRBV5-1 TGCGCCAGCCACAGGGGCGCGATGAACACTGAAGCTTTCTTT CASHRGAMNTEAFF
. . TRBJ2-3 TRBV5-1 TGCGCCAGCAGCTTTAGTGAGACTCGACTCACAGATACGCAGTATTTT CASSFSETRLTDTQYF
. . TRBJ2-1 TRBV25-1 TGTGCCAGCAGTGAATATGGGGCTGGGAGGAATGAGCAGTTCTTC CASSEYGAGRNEQFF
few . TRBJ1-3 TRBV11-3 TGTGCCAGCAGCCCCGGGTCAGGGACTGGAAACACCATATATTTT CASSPGSGTGNTIYF
. . TRBJ2-1 TRBV5-1 TGCGCCAGCAGCGCATCTCCAGCTAGCTCCTACAATGAGCAGTTCTTC CASSASPASSYNEQFF
. . TRBJ2-5 TRBV7-6 TGTGCCAGCAGCCTCCCCGGGACTGAAGAGACCCAGTACTTC CASSLPGTEETQYF
. TRBD2 TRBJ2-1 TRBV5-1 TGCGCCAGCAGCTTGGCGGTCGGGAGGGCCGTTGAGCAGTTCTTC CASSLAVGRAVEQFF
. . TRBJ1-1 TRBV2 TGTGCCAGCAGTGGGCTCCGTGGAGGGACCATGAACACTGAAGCTTTCTTT CASSGLRGGTMNTEAFF
. TRBD2 TRBJ2-1 TRBV4-3 TGCGCCAGCAGCCAAGATCACACTAGCGAGTACAATGAGCAGTTCTTC CASSQDHTSEYNEQFF
few . TRBJ2-7 TRBV10-3 TGTGCCATCAGTGGAGGCACTCCTAGGCTCCAGTACTTC CAISGGTPRLQYF
. TRBD2 TRBJ2-7 TRBV2 TGTGCCAGCTCGACGGGGAGGGCCGAGTACGAGCAGTACTTC CASSTGRAEYEQYF
. . TRBJ1-2 TRBV5-1 TGCGCCAGCAGCTTGGCTTCAGGCAACTATGGCTACACCTTC CASSLASGNYGYTF
. TRBD2 TRBJ2-1 TRBV27 TGTGCCAGCAGACGGGACTACCGCCCTTACAATGAGCAGTTCTTC CASRRDYRPYNEQFF
few . TRBJ2-3 TRBV2 TGTGCCAGCAGTCAATCCAAATTCACAGATACGCAGTATTTT CASSQSKFTDTQYF